The 9 T cell receptor beta chains in this list originate from one sample, sequenced in a study of blood T cells in healthy people across ages. Using a J-beta primer mix together with a sample-barcoded 5' primer, a second PCR was run for 7 to 11 cycles. MiXCR, applied by TCRdb to the 5' RACE reads, yields one record per CDR3 protein. The data show approximately 850,000 distinct CDR3 sequences, more than 45% seen once. The sequenced material came from blood. The receptor set was obtained from a man aged 25 to 40 in good health.

This clonotype came up once. The rearrangement uses TRBV11-2 and TRBJ2-3; D gene ambiguous. Germline V gene data show CDR1 as SGHAT and CDR2 as FQNNGV. Trimming shortened V by 2 bases and J by 4 bases, and 16 bases separated the two germline ends. The CDR3 has 16 residues. The CDR3 nucleotides are TGTGCCAGCAGCTTACAACCAGAACTAATCGCAGATACGCAGTATTTT. Its translation: CASSLQPELIADTQYF.

This chain connects TRBV20-1 to TRBJ2-3, with 8 bases lining up with TRBD2. This CDR3 has 15 residues. J was trimmed by 2 bases and V by 0 bases; bases with no gene match: 4. Germline loops: CDR1 DFQATT, CDR2 SNEGSKA (reference sequence). Written as DNA, the CDR3 is TGCAGTGCTAGAGATCACGGGAGGGCCACAGATACGCAGTATTTT. This encodes CSARDHGRATDTQYF.

The chain joins TRBV2 to TRBJ2-7, with D unclear. V shed 2 bases and J shed 2 bases, with 7 bases lying between them. Germline CDR1 SNHLY, CDR2 FYNNEI. The CDR3 loop spans 13 amino acids. CDR3 amino acids: CASSEQTTYEQYF. Written as DNA, the CDR3 is TGTGCCAGCAGTGAACAAACAACCTACGAGCAGTACTTC.

This clonotype was counted only a few times. The CDR3 here is CSARIRGKETQYF. In DNA form, the CDR3 reads TGCAGTGCTAGGATCAGGGGTAAAGAGACCCAGTACTTC. The V gene is TRBV20-1, the J gene TRBJ2-5, with a possible D match to TRBD1 (6 bases). The CDR3 is 13 residues long. V dropped 3 bases and J dropped 3 bases, with 11 bases sitting between them. The germline gives CDR1 DFQATT, CDR2 SNEGSKA (reference sequence).

The chain is built from TRBV20-1 and TRBJ1-5; D unresolved. V lost 3 bases to trimming and J lost 5 bases, with 8 bases between them. There are 12 residues in the CDR3. Germline CDR1 DFQATT, CDR2 SNEGSKA (reference sequence). DNA of the CDR3: TGCAGTGCTAGTCGACCAGATCAGCCCCAGCATTTT. Amino acid sequence: CSASRPDQPQHF.

The chain combines TRBV10-3 with TRBJ1-4; D unresolved. Germline loops: CDR1 ENHRY, CDR2 SYGVKD. This CDR3 spans 13 amino acids. The V end lost 8 bases, the J end lost 7 bases, and 14 bases lay between the germline ends. The CDR3 protein is CAIRGLEREKLFF. CDR3 in DNA: TGTGCCATCCGAGGGCTCGAACGTGAAAAACTGTTTTTT.

This chain joins TRBV20-1 and TRBJ1-2; D is unresolved. CDR3 length: 8 amino acids. Per the germline V gene, CDR1 is DFQATT and CDR2 is SNEGSKA (reference sequence). Between the trimmed V and J ends, which lost 8 bases and 12 bases, there was a span of 10 bases. The CDR3 reads CSSEADTF. The CDR3 region has the DNA TGCAGTTCCGAGGCGGACACCTTC.

The J gene is TRBJ1-3, the V gene TRBV3-1; possible D gene TRBD1, 5 bases. This CDR3 has 16 residues. V was clipped by 3 bases and J by 3 bases, with 15 bases between them. Germline CDR1 LGHDT, CDR2 YNNKEL (reference sequence). CDR3 in DNA: TGTGCCAGCAGCCACAATCCCGGGACTGTTGGAAACACCATATATTTT. This encodes CASSHNPGTVGNTIYF.

This clonotype was found a few times. The chain couples TRBV6-2 or TRBV6-3 to TRBJ2-1, with D unresolved. This CDR3 has 12 residues. Trimming cost V 8 bases and J 9 bases, with 14 bases left between them. CDR1 is MNHEY and CDR2 is SVGEGT in the germline V gene. The CDR3 DNA is TGTGCCAGCTCGACAAGGGTGGTTGAGCAGTTCTTC. This gives the protein CASSTRVVEQFF.